This passage covers 3 T cell receptor beta chains from one sample sequenced in a study of T cell responses to AZD1222 COVID-19 vaccine. The assay was immunoSEQ multiplex PCR, and TCRdb's table has in-frame clones only and misses some. The table shows about 130,000 clones, with roughly 87% occurring only once. The sequences come from peripheral blood, collected on day 0 of AZD1222 vaccination. These receptors all come from an adult in good health.

V is TRBV28 and J is TRBJ2-5; TRBD1 matches 7 bases. Germline V gene lookup returns CDR1 MDHEN and CDR2 SYDVKM. After removal of 5 bases from V and 2 bases from J, the junction contained 5 bases not matched to a gene. The CDR3 runs 14 residues. DNA of the CDR3: TGTGCCAGCAGTCCAGGGGGTGGGCAAGAGACCCAGTACTTC. Translating it yields CASSPGGGQETQYF.

The rearrangement joins TRBV9 to TRBJ2-5; no reliable D call. Germline-derived CDR1 and CDR2 are SGDLS and YYNGEE. The CDR3 totals 14 residues. V lost 0 bases and J 4 bases, leaving 10 bases between the germline ends. The CDR3 sequence is CASSVEPTIETQYF. The CDR3 nucleotides are TGTGCCAGCAGCGTAGAACCGACAATAGAGACCCAGTACTTC.

The CDR3 sequence: CASSLEPSAPETQYF. CDR3 sequence (DNA): TGCGCCAGCAGCTTGGAACCCTCAGCTCCAGAGACCCAGTACTTC. This chain joins TRBV5-1 and TRBJ2-5; D gene ambiguous. There are 15 residues in the CDR3. Germline V gene lookup returns CDR1 SGHRS and CDR2 YFSETQ. V lost 0 bases and J 4 bases, leaving 13 bases between the germline ends.